This T cell receptor (beta chain) is from a study of vaccination effects on CD4 cells after COVID-19. Clones were sequenced by immunoSEQ multiplex PCR, and TCRdb holds only the in-frame ones, with some missing. The sample includes roughly 71,000 clones, 76% of them seen just once. Expansion of antigen-specific CD4+ T cells with viral peptide pools was carried out by the ViraFEST assay before sequencing. Following 10 days of culture, CD4+ T cells were isolated. BNT162b2 vaccine or mRNA-1273 vaccine was given to participants in two doses. According to the study, vaccine recipients showed no prior SARS-CoV-2 infection and negative nucleocapsid antibodies. Cells had half their medium changed to IL-2 medium on days 3 and 7. This clone is a singleton in its sample. Its antigen is as yet unknown. Study conclusions and caveats: Clones that were induced by infection or by vaccine showed marked contraction late after vaccination.

The length of the CDR3 is 13 residues. From germline, CDR1 is MRHNA and CDR2 SNTAGT. V lost 4 bases and J 0 bases, leaving 6 bases between the germline ends. The V and J genes are TRBV6-4 and TRBJ1-2; D gene uncertain. The receptor's source is a human donor who received a COVID-19 vaccine. The starting material was CD4+ T cells from PBMCs cultured with HCoV-OC43 spike peptides, obtained after COVID-19 vaccination. Subset given: HCoV-OC43 spike overlapping peptide pool stimulation. CDR3 sequence (DNA): TGTGCCAGCAGTGCCACAGCTAACTATGGCTACACCTTC. Its protein is CASSATANYGYTF.